The rows below give T cell receptor beta chains drawn from one sample of a study of T cell changes during pregnancy in multiple sclerosis. Clones were sequenced by immunoSEQ multiplex PCR, and TCRdb holds only the in-frame ones, with some missing. Of tens of thousands of clones listed, about nine tenths are singletons. Sequenced here: peripheral blood, sampled in the third trimester of pregnancy. These receptor sequences come from a female donor in good health, enrolled as a control in a pregnancy study. Both conserved end residues are part of each CDR3. A D gene is named only where the DNA matches it firmly. Only part of the rows carry a size: once, few, many, or a class if the clone is expanded.

TRBV29-1	TRBJ1-2	TRBD1	few	CSVLKAQGPRGYTF	TGCAGCGTTCTTAAAGCACAGGGGCCGCGGGGCTACACCTTC
TRBV11-2	TRBJ2-1	-	-	CASSLTLYNEQFF	TGTGCCAGCAGCTTGACACTCTACAATGAGCAGTTCTTC
TRBV5-1	TRBJ1-6	-	-	CASSFRGEGSPLHF	TGCGCCAGCAGCTTTCGGGGAGAAGGTTCACCCCTCCACTTT
TRBV5-1	TRBJ1-6	TRBD1	-	CASRTQQQGNSPLHF	TGCGCCAGCAGAACCCAACAACAGGGGAATTCACCCCTCCACTTT
TRBV7-2	TRBJ2-1	TRBD2	once	CASSVPGLAVNEQFF	TGTGCCAGCAGCGTACCGGGACTAGCTGTAAATGAGCAGTTCTTC
TRBV27	TRBJ1-2	TRBD1	-	CASSSPGTAYGYTF	TGTGCCAGCAGTTCCCCGGGGACAGCTTATGGCTACACCTTC
TRBV18	TRBJ1-1	-	few	CASSPPPGGNTEAFF	TGTGCCAGCTCACCACCGCCCGGGGGGAACACTGAAGCTTTCTTT
TRBV7-3	TRBJ2-3	TRBD2	-	CASGTSGVADTQYF	TGTGCCAGCGGGACTAGCGGGGTAGCAGATACGCAGTATTTT
TRBV6-5	TRBJ1-5	-	-	CASRSRRISNQPQHF	TGTGCCAGCAGGAGTCGGCGGATTAGCAATCAGCCCCAGCATTTT
TRBV28	TRBJ2-6	-	-	CASSRAGGFSGANVLTF	TGTGCCAGCAGTAGGGCAGGGGGGTTCTCTGGGGCCAACGTCCTGACTTTC
TRBV7-9	TRBJ2-7	-	medium-sized	CASSLVAVNYEQYF	TGTGCCAGCAGCTTAGTGGCAGTCAACTACGAGCAGTACTTC
TRBV7-8	TRBJ2-1	-	-	CASSANRVNEFF	TGTGCCAGCAGCGCTAACAGGGTCAACGAGTTCTTC
TRBV7-8	TRBJ2-7	-	-	CASSLPGVHEQYF	TGTGCCAGCAGCTTACCAGGGGTCCACGAGCAGTACTTC
TRBV11-2	TRBJ1-1	-	-	CASSLQPGEGSNTEAFF	TGTGCCAGCAGCCTTCAACCCGGGGAGGGGTCGAACACTGAAGCTTTCTTT
TRBV4-2	TRBJ2-7	TRBD2	-	CASSPTGLAGGGWYEQYF	TGTGCCAGCAGCCCCACGGGACTAGCGGGAGGAGGATGGTACGAGCAGTACTTC
TRBV5-1	TRBJ1-3	-	once	CASSTDRGNTIYF	TGCGCCAGCAGCACGGACAGAGGAAACACCATATATTTT
TRBV28	TRBJ1-5	TRBD1	-	CASSLPGQGAWGNQPQHF	TGTGCCAGCAGTTTACCGGGACAGGGGGCTTGGGGCAATCAGCCCCAGCATTTT
TRBV27	TRBJ2-1	TRBD2	-	CASSPIAGGYNEQFF	TGTGCCAGCAGTCCTATAGCGGGAGGGTACAATGAGCAGTTCTTC
TRBV5-1	TRBJ2-2	-	-	CASSPRGDPTGELFF	TGCGCCAGCAGCCCCCGGGGTGATCCCACCGGGGAGCTGTTTTTT
TRBV10-2	TRBJ1-2	TRBD1	-	CASSPGQGSSYGYTF	TGCGCCAGCAGCCCCGGACAGGGATCGAGCTATGGCTACACCTTC
TRBV5-1	TRBJ1-3	-	once	CASSLGDTAGNTIYF	TGCGCCAGCAGCTTGGGCGACACAGCCGGAAACACCATATATTTT
TRBV2	TRBJ2-3	TRBD2	once	CASSEVGRLAGAADTQYF	TGTGCCAGCAGTGAAGTGGGGAGACTAGCGGGAGCCGCAGATACGCAGTATTTT
TRBV6-5	TRBJ1-2	TRBD1	-	CASSGETGGYGYTF	TGTGCCAGCAGTGGGGAGACAGGGGGCTATGGCTACACCTTC
TRBV28	TRBJ2-2	TRBD2	-	CASRLAENTGELFF	TGTGCCAGCAGACTAGCGGAAAACACCGGGGAGCTGTTTTTT
TRBV5-1	TRBJ1-2	TRBD1	-	CASRRDRGYNGYTF	TGCGCCAGTCGCCGGGACAGGGGTTATAATGGCTACACCTTC
TRBV6-1	TRBJ1-2	TRBD1	once	CASTPPGQGYGYTF	TGTGCCAGCACCCCCCCGGGACAGGGGTATGGCTACACCTTC
TRBV7-2	TRBJ1-1	TRBD1	-	CASSPTGGRATEAFF	TGTGCCAGCAGCCCGACAGGGGGGAGGGCCACTGAAGCTTTCTTT
TRBV28	TRBJ1-1	-	-	CASSIDRLGTEAFF	TGTGCCAGCAGTATAGACAGGTTGGGGACTGAAGCTTTCTTT
TRBV29-1	TRBJ2-2	TRBD1	-	CSATGTGVAGELFF	TGCAGCGCGACCGGGACAGGGGTTGCCGGGGAGCTGTTTTTT
TRBV9	TRBJ2-3	TRBD1	-	CASSYGTGGWGLATDTQYF	TGTGCCAGCAGCTACGGGACAGGGGGTTGGGGACTAGCTACAGATACGCAGTATTTT
TRBV18	TRBJ2-7	-	-	CASSSSSYEQYF	TGTGCCAGCTCATCTAGCTCCTACGAGCAGTACTTC
TRBV5-6	TRBJ2-1	-	-	CASSSGGGHNEQFF	TGTGCCAGCAGCTCGGGAGGGGGCCATAATGAGCAGTTCTTC
TRBV5-4	TRBJ2-1	TRBD2	-	CASSPPTSGGYNEQFF	TGTGCCAGCAGCCCACCGACTAGCGGGGGCTACAATGAGCAGTTCTTC
TRBV27	TRBJ2-7	TRBD2	-	CASSLSGSGSEQYF	TGTGCCAGCAGTTTATCGGGTAGCGGGAGCGAGCAGTACTTC
TRBV6-6	TRBJ1-2	-	-	CASNLSDNPFYGYTF	TGTGCCAGCAATTTATCGGACAACCCCTTCTATGGCTACACCTTC
TRBV5-4	TRBJ2-7	-	once	CASSPSTRGSGEQYF	TGTGCCAGCAGCCCCAGCACCCGGGGTTCCGGCGAGCAGTACTTC
TRBV19	TRBJ1-2	TRBD1	-	CASSPGTVGYTF	TGTGCCAGTAGTCCAGGGACAGTCGGCTACACCTTC
TRBV5-1	TRBJ2-7	TRBD2	-	CASSLAGRAEQYF	TGCGCCAGCAGCTTGGCCGGGAGGGCCGAGCAGTACTTC
TRBV5-1	TRBJ2-7	TRBD1	-	CASSLDPTGGAHDEQYF	TGCGCCAGCAGCTTGGACCCGACAGGGGGCGCCCACGACGAGCAGTACTTC
TRBV28	TRBJ1-3	-	-	CASSFRWASIYF	TGTGCCAGCAGTTTTAGGTGGGCCTCCATATATTTT
TRBV5-1	TRBJ2-5	-	-	CASSLYASQETQYF	TGCGCCAGCAGCTTGTACGCGTCCCAAGAGACCCAGTACTTC
TRBV7-8	TRBJ1-2	-	-	CASSSTGNYGYTF	TGTGCCAGCAGCTCGACGGGGAACTATGGCTACACCTTC
TRBV5-4	TRBJ2-3	TRBD1	-	CASSSGTGLSDTQYF	TGTGCCAGCAGTTCCGGGACAGGGTTATCCGATACGCAGTATTTT
TRBV6-6	TRBJ2-5	-	-	CASSYPKETQYF	TGTGCCAGCAGTTACCCCAAAGAGACCCAGTACTTC
TRBV5-1	TRBJ2-5	-	few	CASSLALGSGQETQYF	TGCGCCAGCAGCTTGGCCTTAGGTAGCGGACAAGAGACCCAGTACTTC
TRBV6-5	TRBJ2-1	-	once	CASFGAHEQFF	TGTGCCAGCTTTGGAGCTCATGAGCAGTTCTTC
TRBV5-4	TRBJ2-7	-	-	CASSARGGEYEQYF	TGTGCCAGCAGCGCCAGAGGGGGAGAGTACGAGCAGTACTTC
TRBV9	TRBJ2-1	TRBD2	-	CASSSYLAVYNEQFF	TGTGCCAGCAGCTCCTATCTAGCGGTTTACAATGAGCAGTTCTTC
TRBV21-1	TRBJ2-5	-	-	CAAGLETQYF	TGTGCCGCAGGGTTGGAGACCCAGTACTTC
TRBV4-3	TRBJ1-2	TRBD1	-	CASSQDSTGGGYYGYTF	TGCGCCAGCAGCCAAGATTCGACAGGGGGCGGGTACTATGGCTACACCTTC
TRBV4-1	TRBJ2-7	TRBD2	-	CASSQEPSGGLEQYF	TGCGCCAGCAGCCAAGAACCTAGCGGGGGACTCGAGCAGTACTTC
TRBV27	TRBJ1-6	-	-	CASSLSPGLSPLHF	TGTGCCAGCAGTTTATCCCCAGGTCTCTCACCCCTCCACTTT
TRBV2	TRBJ1-5	-	-	CASSEGTGERRNQPQHF	TGTGCCAGCAGTGAAGGCACGGGGGAACGTCGCAATCAGCCCCAGCATTTT
TRBV9	TRBJ2-3	TRBD2	-	CASSPRTSGRATDTQYF	TGTGCCAGCAGCCCCCGGACTAGCGGGAGGGCAACAGATACGCAGTATTTT